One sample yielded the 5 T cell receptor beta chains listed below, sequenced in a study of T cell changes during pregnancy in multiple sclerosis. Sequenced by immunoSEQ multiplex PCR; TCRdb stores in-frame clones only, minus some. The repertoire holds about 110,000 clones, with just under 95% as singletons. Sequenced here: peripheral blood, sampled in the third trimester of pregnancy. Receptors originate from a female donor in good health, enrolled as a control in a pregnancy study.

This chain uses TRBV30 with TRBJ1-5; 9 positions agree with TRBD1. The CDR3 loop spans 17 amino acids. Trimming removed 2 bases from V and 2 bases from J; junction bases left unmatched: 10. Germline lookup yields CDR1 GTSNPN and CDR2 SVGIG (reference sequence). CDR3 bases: TGTGCCTGGAGTCCTCTACAGGGGGCGGTGGGCAATCAGCCCCAGCATTTT. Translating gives CAWSPLQGAVGNQPQHF.

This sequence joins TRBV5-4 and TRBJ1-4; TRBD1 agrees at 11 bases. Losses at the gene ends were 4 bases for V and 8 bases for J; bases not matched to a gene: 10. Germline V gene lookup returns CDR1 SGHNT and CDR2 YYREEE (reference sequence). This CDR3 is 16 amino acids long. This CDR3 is CASSMPGQGVEEKLFF. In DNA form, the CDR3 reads TGTGCCAGCAGCATGCCGGGACAGGGGGTAGAGGAAAAACTGTTTTTT.

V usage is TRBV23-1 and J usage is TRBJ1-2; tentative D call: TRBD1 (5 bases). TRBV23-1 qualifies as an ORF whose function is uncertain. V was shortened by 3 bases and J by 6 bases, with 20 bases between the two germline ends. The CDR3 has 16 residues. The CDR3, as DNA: TGCGCCAGCAGTCAGTCTTTATTCCGACAGACGGATGGCTACACCTTC. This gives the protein CASSQSLFRQTDGYTF.

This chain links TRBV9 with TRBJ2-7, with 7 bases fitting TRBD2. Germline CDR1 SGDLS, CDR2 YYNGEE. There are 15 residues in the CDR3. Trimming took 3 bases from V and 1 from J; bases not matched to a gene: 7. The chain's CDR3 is CASSGGGGLSYEQYF. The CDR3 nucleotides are TGTGCCAGCAGCGGTGGGGGGGGGTTGTCCTACGAGCAGTACTTC.

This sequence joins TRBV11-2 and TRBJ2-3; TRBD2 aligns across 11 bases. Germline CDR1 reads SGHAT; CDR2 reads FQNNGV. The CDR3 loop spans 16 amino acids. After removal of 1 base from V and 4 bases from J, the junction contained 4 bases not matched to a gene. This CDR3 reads CASSLVSGGAADTQYF. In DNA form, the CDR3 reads TGTGCCAGCAGCTTAGTTAGCGGGGGGGCCGCAGATACGCAGTATTTT.